This T cell receptor (beta chain) was observed in a study of T cell responses to AZD1222 COVID-19 vaccine. Whole-study findings and limits: Samples come after the peak T cell response, not at day 14. Donors skewed white British and female; clonal diversity was possibly underestimated. Reportedly, nearly half the spike-specific TCRs target unmutated variant regions.

A word on this clone: Its antigen is not known.

V gave up 5 bases and J gave up 0 bases, with 4 bases separating them. The CDR3 loop spans 11 amino acids. From germline, CDR1 is DFQATT and CDR2 SNEGSKA (reference sequence). TCRdb keeps only in-frame clones here, not all; method: immunoSEQ multiplex PCR. Found here are 100,000 to 150,000 clones, 75% to 90% of them singletons; the top ten hold over 8.5%. This rearrangement joins TRBV20-1 to TRBJ1-2; no clear D gene. The sample consisted of peripheral blood, taken on day 0 of MenACWY control vaccination. The source of this sequence is an adult in good health. As DNA, the CDR3 is TGCAGTGCTGTGTCTAACTATGGCTACACCTTC. As protein: CSAVSNYGYTF.